The rows below give T cell receptor beta chains drawn from one sample of a study of blood T cells in healthy people across ages. TCRdb fed the 5' RACE reads into MiXCR, producing one record per CDR3 protein. The sample records about 580,000 distinct CDR3 sequences, around 48% being singletons. The sequenced sample was blood. All receptors derive from an elderly man in good health. CDR3s leave out the opening cysteine and the closing phenylalanine or tryptophan. The D gene is left open where the match is weak.

TRBV28,TRBD2,TRBJ2-7,ASSLPASGNYEQY
TRBV9,-,TRBJ1-3,ASSVAVGAVKNTIY
TRBV6-6,TRBD2,TRBJ2-3,ASTTLGTSGSASQY
TRBV12-3/TRBV12-4,-,TRBJ2-1,ASSRVLASSYNEQF
TRBV7-2,-,TRBJ2-3,ASSYRDGLADTQY
TRBV4-2,-,TRBJ2-1,ASSPGQGSGLAVNNEQF
TRBV27,-,TRBJ1-5,ASSVRRNQPQH
TRBV10-3,TRBD2,TRBJ2-6,AISGRLAGVNSGANVLT
TRBV29-1,TRBD2,TRBJ2-1,SVAGLADEQF
TRBV18,-,TRBJ1-5,ASSPRDSNQPQH
TRBV12-3/TRBV12-4,TRBD2,TRBJ2-1,ASSGTSGRDNEQF
TRBV6-6,-,TRBJ1-5,ASSYGDHQPQH
TRBV2,-,TRBJ2-7,ASSVSTYEQY